A single sample is the source of the 10 T cell receptor beta chains below, sequenced in a study of Ad26.COV2.S vaccination and SARS-CoV-2 variants (dated by TCRdb to the early 2020s). Libraries were constructed by the immunoSEQ multiplex PCR assay. TCRdb provides this immuneACCESS table in a form limited to in-frame rearrangements. Some clones are lacking; in checked studies, under half of them reflect an unresolved V gene, and why the rest are absent is not known. A total of about 350,000 clones appear in this sample, around nine tenths of them only once. Of the sample, roughly 5% is held by the ten largest clones. The sample's treatment or condition label, in plain terms: around 19 received Ad26.COV2.S at low or high dose, single or two shots; roughly five received placebo; per-sample allocation not given. For vaccine and placebo recipients, the sequenced repertoires came from samples collected on day 63 after the first injection.

Sequencing used peripheral blood, obtained in a trial of Ad26.COV2.S vaccine versus placebo. Source of these receptors: a person between 18 and 65 years old who received the Ad26.COV2.S COVID-19 vaccine or a placebo.

CDR3 in DNA: TGTGCCAGTAGTAAGGGGCTAATCTACGAGCAGTACTTC. Protein: CASSKGLIYEQYF. V is TRBV19 and J is TRBJ2-7; perhaps TRBD1 as D (5 bases). The CDR3 contains 13 residues. V shed 4 bases and J shed 3 bases, with 10 bases lying between them. Germline values: CDR1 LNHDA, CDR2 SQIVND (reference sequence).

The chain employs TRBV19 and TRBJ1-5; TRBD1 might be the D (6 bases). The CDR3 is made up of 12 amino acids. Germline CDR1 reads LNHDA; CDR2 reads SQIVND (reference sequence). V shed 8 bases and J shed 7 bases, with 12 bases lying between them. The CDR3 DNA reads as TGTGCCAGTTCACAGGGAGGGCAGCCCCAGCATTTT. The encoded protein is CASSQGGQPQHF.

The DNA for the CDR3 is TGTGCCAGCAGATTACAGGGGCAAAACTCTGGGGCCAACGTCCTGACTTTC. Translation gives CASRLQGQNSGANVLTF. The V call is TRBV3-1 (or the pseudogene TRBV3-2), the J call TRBJ2-6, with 7 bases that match TRBD1. Germline V gene lookup returns CDR1 LGHDT and CDR2 YNNKEL (reference sequence). The CDR3 loop spans 17 amino acids. Unmatched junction bases numbered 8, after V lost 6 bases and J lost 0 bases.

J is TRBJ1-6 and V is TRBV27; no clear D gene. CDR1 is MNHEY and CDR2 is SMNVEV in the germline V gene (reference sequence). This CDR3 region has 13 residues. The V end was cut by 5 bases, the J end by 3 bases, with 5 bases between. This CDR3 is CASSPLYNSPLHF. The CDR3, as DNA: TGTGCCAGCAGTCCCCTCTATAATTCACCCCTCCACTTT.

The chain employs TRBV4-1 and TRBJ2-7; 9 nucleotides match TRBD1. The V and J ends lost 3 bases and 3 bases, in that order; junction bases with no gene match: 9. CDR3 length equals 16 residues. Looked up from germline, CDR1 is MGHRA and CDR2 is YSYEKL. CDR3 nucleotide sequence: TGCGCCAGCAGCCACGTCGAGACAGGGGGTGTCTACGAGCAGTACTTC. This sequence encodes CASSHVETGGVYEQYF.

This clone was counted between two and nine times. The rearrangement links TRBV6-2 or TRBV6-3 to TRBJ1-2, with 7 bases lining up with TRBD1. Per germline, CDR1 MNHEY and CDR2 SVGEGT. The V segment lost 5 bases and the J segment 0 bases; nucleotides outside the gene matches: 12. CDR3 length: 17 amino acids. The CDR3 DNA sequence: TGTGCCAGCAGTAGGGACAGCGGAAGACGAGCTAACTATGGCTACACCTTC. Translated: CASSRDSGRRANYGYTF.

The chain links TRBV28 to TRBJ2-7; D perhaps matches TRBD1 (5 bases). Germline assignment: CDR1 MDHEN and CDR2 SYDVKM. The CDR3 length is 12 residues. The V gene lost 4 bases and the J gene lost 6 bases, with 10 bases spanning the gap. The chain's CDR3 is CASSSADSEQYF. The CDR3 DNA reads as TGTGCCAGCAGTTCGGCTGACAGCGAGCAGTACTTC.

The V and J genes are TRBV24-1 and TRBJ2-3; 10 bases are a match to TRBD1. V shed 8 bases and J 4 bases; nucleotides not matched to a gene: 8. The CDR3 loop spans 15 amino acids. Per the germline V gene, CDR1 is KGHDR and CDR2 is SFDVKD. The CDR3 protein is CATTGTGEGADTQYF. CDR3 in DNA: TGTGCCACCACAGGGACAGGGGAAGGAGCAGATACGCAGTATTTT.

The V gene is TRBV7-2, the J gene TRBJ1-5; D remains unclear. The CDR3 consists of 17 residues. CDR1 and CDR2 from the germline V gene are SGHTA and FQGNSA. V was trimmed by 1 base and J by 2 bases, leaving 15 bases between them. In DNA, the CDR3 is TGTGCCAGCAGCTTAGTTAGGCCCCGCCTAGGCAATCAGCCCCAGCATTTT. Encoded protein: CASSLVRPRLGNQPQHF.

The CDR3 is CAISGPPRDFSSYEQYF. Here the CDR3 DNA reads TGTGCCATCAGTGGCCCCCCCCGGGACTTCAGCTCCTACGAGCAGTACTTC. The chain joins TRBV10-3 to TRBJ2-7, with a weak D call TRBD2 (6 bases). Germline V gene lookup returns CDR1 ENHRY and CDR2 SYGVKD. V was clipped by 4 bases and J by 0 bases, with 19 bases between them. The CDR3 is 17 amino acids.